This T cell receptor (beta chain) derives from a study of technical replicates of blood from four donors. Germline CDR1 is KGHSH and CDR2 is LQKENI. The CDR3 runs 16 residues. Germline trimming cut 1 base from V and 3 bases from J; bases unmatched to any gene: 7. Data came from immunoSEQ multiplex PCR; TCRdb stores just in-frame clones and leaves some out. The sample records about 76,000 clones, 90% to 95% being singletons. This clone was recorded once. Sequencing used T cells isolated from PBMCs. This chain links TRBV18 with TRBJ2-3, with 7 bases matching TRBD2. The TCR sequence derives from a human donor in good health. As DNA, the CDR3 is TGTGCCAGCTCACCACAAGGCGGGAGTCAGACAGATACGCAGTATTTT. Protein: CASSPQGGSQTDTQYF.